The subject of this entry is one TCR beta chain. Original data processing: Counts of nucleated cells, estimated from reference gene primer amplification, were obtained. Produced via immunoSEQ multiplex PCR; TCRdb's table is partial and in-frame only. The V and J calls and clone size come from that table; D and trimming were worked out from the DNA. The sample consists of about 150,000 clones, around 85% of them appearing once. The germline V gene has CDR1 MGHRA and CDR2 YSYEKL. CDR3 length equals 16 residues. V lost 0 bases, J lost 6 bases, and 8 bases stayed unmatched. This sample is part of a study of blood T cell repertoires in COVID-19. Background on the study: The origin of the acute and convalescent COVID-19 samples was the United States, Italy and Spain. The cDNA or gDNA used as material had been derived from T cells, B-cell-depleted T cells, or PBMCs.

This receptor was identified in a woman in her fifties or sixties with acute or convalescent COVID-19. The V gene is TRBV4-1, the J gene TRBJ1-2; TRBD1 matches 9 bases. Sequenced material: peripheral blood. CDR3 protein: CASSQEGTGRRNGYTF. The CDR3 DNA reads TGCGCCAGCAGCCAAGAAGGGACAGGGAGAAGAAATGGCTACACCTTC.